The clone carrying this TCR beta chain was detected only a few times. Produced via immunoSEQ multiplex PCR; TCRdb's table is partial and in-frame only. Of roughly 76,000 clones detected, over 75% appear once; the ten largest clones hold roughly 3.1%. The data are from a study of OX40 agonist ivuxolimab in advanced cancers. The V gene lost 8 bases and the J gene lost 6 bases, with 11 bases spanning the gap. CDR1 and CDR2 (germline): SNHLY, FYNNEI. The CDR3 loop spans 12 amino acids. Autoimmune disease history or systemic immunosuppression disqualified patients. This clonotype was sampled from an adult with an advanced solid tumor such as melanoma, head and neck, liver or kidney cancer. The gene calls are TRBV2 and TRBJ1-3; no clear D gene. This material consisted of CD4+ or CD8+ T cells sorted from blood, taken in a trial of the OX40 agonist ivuxolimab. Here the CDR3 DNA reads TGTGCCAGCGGGATTGTAGAAAACACCATATATTTT. It translates to CASGIVENTIYF.